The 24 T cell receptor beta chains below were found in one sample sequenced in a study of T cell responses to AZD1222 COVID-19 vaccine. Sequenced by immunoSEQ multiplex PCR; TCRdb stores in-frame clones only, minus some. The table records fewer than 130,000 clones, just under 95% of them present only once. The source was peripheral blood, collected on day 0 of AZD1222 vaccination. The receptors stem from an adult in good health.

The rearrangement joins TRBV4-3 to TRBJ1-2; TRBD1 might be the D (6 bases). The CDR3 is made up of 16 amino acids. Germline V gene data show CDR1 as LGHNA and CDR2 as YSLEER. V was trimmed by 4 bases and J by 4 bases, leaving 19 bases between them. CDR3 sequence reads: CASSPVFTGSGYGYTF. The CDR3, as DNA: TGCGCCAGCAGCCCAGTATTCACAGGGTCGGGCTATGGCTACACCTTC.

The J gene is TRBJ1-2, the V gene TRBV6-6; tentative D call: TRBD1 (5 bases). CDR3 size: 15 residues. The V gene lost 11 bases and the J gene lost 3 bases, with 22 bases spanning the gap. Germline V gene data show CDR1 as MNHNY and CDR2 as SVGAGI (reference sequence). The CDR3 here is CAGTRGGYEDYGYTF. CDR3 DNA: TGTGCCGGGACGCGGGGAGGGTACGAGGACTATGGCTACACCTTC.

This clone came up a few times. The CDR3 sequence: CASSYGGGADTQYF. The DNA of the CDR3 is TGTGCCAGCAGTTATGGGGGGGGTGCAGATACGCAGTATTTT. J is TRBJ2-3 and V is TRBV6-2 or TRBV6-3; 7 nucleotides align to TRBD2. This CDR3 comprises 14 residues. Germline-derived CDR1 and CDR2 are MNHEY and SVGEGT. The junction had 4 bases not matched to a gene; V was cut back by 3 bases and J by 4 bases.

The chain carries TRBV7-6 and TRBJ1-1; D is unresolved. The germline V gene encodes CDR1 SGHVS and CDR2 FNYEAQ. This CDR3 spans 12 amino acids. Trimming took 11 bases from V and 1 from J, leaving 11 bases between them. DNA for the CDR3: TGTGCCGGACCCGCCCAGAACACTGAAGCTTTCTTT. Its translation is CAGPAQNTEAFF.

The CDR3 bases are TGTGCCAGCAGTGACCCCTTGAACACTGAAGCTTTCTTT. Protein sequence: CASSDPLNTEAFF. J is TRBJ1-1 and V is TRBV2; D is uncertain. The CDR3 loop spans 13 amino acids. Trimming shortened V by 3 bases and J by 0 bases, and 5 bases separated the two germline ends. Germline CDR1 is SNHLY and CDR2 is FYNNEI.

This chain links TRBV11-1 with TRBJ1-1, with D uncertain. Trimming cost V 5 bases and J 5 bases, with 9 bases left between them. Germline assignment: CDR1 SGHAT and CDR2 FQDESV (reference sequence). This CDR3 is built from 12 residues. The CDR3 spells CASSHGQTEAFF. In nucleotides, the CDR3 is TGTGCCAGCAGCCACGGGCAAACTGAAGCTTTCTTT.

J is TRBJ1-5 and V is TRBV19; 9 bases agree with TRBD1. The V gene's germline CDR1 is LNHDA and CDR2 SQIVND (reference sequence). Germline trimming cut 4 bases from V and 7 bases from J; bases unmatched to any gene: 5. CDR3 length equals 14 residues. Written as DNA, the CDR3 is TGTGCCAGTAGTAAAGGGACAGGGTCCCAGCCCCAGCATTTT. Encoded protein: CASSKGTGSQPQHF.

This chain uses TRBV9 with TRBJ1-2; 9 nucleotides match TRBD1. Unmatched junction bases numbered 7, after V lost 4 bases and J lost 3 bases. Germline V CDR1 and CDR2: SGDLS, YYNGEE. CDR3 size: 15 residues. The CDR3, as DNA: TGTGCCAGCAGCCTCCTGGGACAGGGTGACTATGGCTACACCTTC. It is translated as CASSLLGQGDYGYTF.

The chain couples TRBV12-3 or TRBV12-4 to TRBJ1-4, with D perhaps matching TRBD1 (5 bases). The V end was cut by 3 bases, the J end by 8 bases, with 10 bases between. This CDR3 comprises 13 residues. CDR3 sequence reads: CASSFEYREKLFF. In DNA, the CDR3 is TGTGCCAGCAGTTTTGAATACAGGGAAAAACTGTTTTTT.

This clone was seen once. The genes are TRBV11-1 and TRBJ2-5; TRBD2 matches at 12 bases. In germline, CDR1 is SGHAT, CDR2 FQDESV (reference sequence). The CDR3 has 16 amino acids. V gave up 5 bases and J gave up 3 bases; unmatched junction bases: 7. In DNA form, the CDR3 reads TGTGCCAGCAGCCGGCCTAGCGGGGGGGCAGAAGAGACCCAGTACTTC. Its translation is CASSRPSGGAEETQYF.

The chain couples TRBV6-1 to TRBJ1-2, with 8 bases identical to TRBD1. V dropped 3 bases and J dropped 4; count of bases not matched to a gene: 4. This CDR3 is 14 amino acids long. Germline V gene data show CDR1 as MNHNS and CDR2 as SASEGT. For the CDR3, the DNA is TGTGCCAGCAGTGACCTTGGACAGGGCTATGGCTACACCTTC. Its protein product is CASSDLGQGYGYTF.

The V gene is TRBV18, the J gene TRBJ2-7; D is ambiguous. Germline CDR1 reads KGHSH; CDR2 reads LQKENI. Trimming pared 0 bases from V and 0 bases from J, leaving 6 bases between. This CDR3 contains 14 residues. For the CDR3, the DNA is TGTGCCAGCTCACCACCGCGACCCTCCTACGAGCAGTACTTC. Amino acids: CASSPPRPSYEQYF.

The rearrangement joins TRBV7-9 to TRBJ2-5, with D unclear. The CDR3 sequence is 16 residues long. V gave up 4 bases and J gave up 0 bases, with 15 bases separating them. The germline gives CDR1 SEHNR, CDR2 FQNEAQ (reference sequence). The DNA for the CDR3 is TGTGCCAGCAGCTCGCCCTCCGACCTGTACCAAGAGACCCAGTACTTC. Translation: CASSSPSDLYQETQYF.

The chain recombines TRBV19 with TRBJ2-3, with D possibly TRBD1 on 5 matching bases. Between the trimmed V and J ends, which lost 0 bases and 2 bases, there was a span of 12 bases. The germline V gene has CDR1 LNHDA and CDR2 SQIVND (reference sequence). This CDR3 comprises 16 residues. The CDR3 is CASSIDGRAHTDTQYF. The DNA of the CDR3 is TGTGCCAGTAGTATAGACGGCAGGGCACACACAGATACGCAGTATTTT.

The CDR3 nucleotides are TGTGCCACCAGTGCGAACAGGTTCGATGGCTACACCTTC. This sequence encodes CATSANRFDGYTF. The chain joins TRBV24-1 to TRBJ1-2, with a weak D call TRBD1 (5 bases). This CDR3 contains 13 residues. Per germline, CDR1 KGHDR and CDR2 SFDVKD. Trimming shortened V by 5 bases and J by 6 bases, and 12 bases separated the two germline ends.

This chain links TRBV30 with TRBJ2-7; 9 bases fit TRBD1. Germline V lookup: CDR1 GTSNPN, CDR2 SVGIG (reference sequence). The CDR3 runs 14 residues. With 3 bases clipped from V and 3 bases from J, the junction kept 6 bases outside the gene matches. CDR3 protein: CAWSIGTGSYEQYF. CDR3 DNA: TGTGCCTGGAGCATAGGGACAGGGAGCTACGAGCAGTACTTC.

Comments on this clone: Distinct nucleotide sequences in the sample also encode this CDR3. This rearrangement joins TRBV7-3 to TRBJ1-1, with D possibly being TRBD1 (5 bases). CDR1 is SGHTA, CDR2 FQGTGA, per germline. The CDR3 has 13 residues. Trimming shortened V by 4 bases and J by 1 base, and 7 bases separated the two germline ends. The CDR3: CASSSTGNTEAFF. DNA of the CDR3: TGTGCCAGCAGCTCTACAGGGAACACTGAAGCTTTCTTT.

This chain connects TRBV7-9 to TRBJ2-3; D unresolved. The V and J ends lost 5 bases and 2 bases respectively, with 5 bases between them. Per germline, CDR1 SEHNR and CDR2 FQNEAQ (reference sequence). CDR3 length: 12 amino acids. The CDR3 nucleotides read TGTGCCAGCAGCGCCATCACAGATACGCAGTATTTT. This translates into CASSAITDTQYF.

The CDR3 region has the DNA TGTGCTAGTGGTTTGCCACAGTTGACAGGGATAGACTATGGCTACACCTTC. It yields the protein CASGLPQLTGIDYGYTF. V gene TRBV12-5 combines with J gene TRBJ1-2; 7 bases align to TRBD1. V shed 2 bases and J 3 bases; nucleotides not matched to a gene: 12. The CDR3 runs to 17 residues. Germline CDR1 is LGHNT and CDR2 is FRNRAP.

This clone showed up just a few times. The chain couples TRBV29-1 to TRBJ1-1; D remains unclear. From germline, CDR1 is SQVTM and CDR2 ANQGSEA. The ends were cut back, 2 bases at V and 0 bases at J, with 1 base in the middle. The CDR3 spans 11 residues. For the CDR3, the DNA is TGCAGCGTTGAATTGAACACTGAAGCTTTCTTT. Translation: CSVELNTEAFF.

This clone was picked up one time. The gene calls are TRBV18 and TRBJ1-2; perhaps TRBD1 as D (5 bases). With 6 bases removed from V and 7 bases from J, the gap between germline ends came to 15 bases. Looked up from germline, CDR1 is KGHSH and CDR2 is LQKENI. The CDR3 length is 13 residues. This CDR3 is CASSLGSGSGYTF. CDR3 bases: TGTGCCAGCTCTCTCGGCTCAGGGTCTGGCTACACCTTC.

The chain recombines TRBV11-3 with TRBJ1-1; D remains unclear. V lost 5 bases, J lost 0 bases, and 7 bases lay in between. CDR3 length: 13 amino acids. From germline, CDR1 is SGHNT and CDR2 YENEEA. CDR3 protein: CASSLSLNTEAFF. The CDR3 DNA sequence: TGTGCCAGCAGCCTAAGCCTGAACACTGAAGCTTTCTTT.

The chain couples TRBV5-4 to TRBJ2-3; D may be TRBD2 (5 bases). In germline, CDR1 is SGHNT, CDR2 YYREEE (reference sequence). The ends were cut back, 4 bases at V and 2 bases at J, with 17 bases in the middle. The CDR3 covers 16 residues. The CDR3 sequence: CASSTIGLTNTDTQYF. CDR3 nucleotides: TGTGCCAGCAGCACCATCGGACTCACCAACACAGATACGCAGTATTTT.

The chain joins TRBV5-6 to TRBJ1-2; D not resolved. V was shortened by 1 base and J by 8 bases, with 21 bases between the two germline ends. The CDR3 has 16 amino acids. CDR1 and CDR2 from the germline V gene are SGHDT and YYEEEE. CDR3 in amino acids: CASSLRSGTSRKGYTF. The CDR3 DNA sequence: TGTGCCAGCAGCTTGAGGTCGGGAACTTCCCGTAAGGGCTACACCTTC.